One and the same sample provided the 23 T cell receptor beta chains below, sequenced in a study of blood T cell repertoires in COVID-19. Sequencing used immunoSEQ multiplex PCR; TCRdb keeps in-frame clones, though not all of them. This table holds 210,000 or so clones, around 90% found once. The source material was peripheral blood. These receptors were obtained from a man under 40 with COVID-19, enrolled during active disease.

This rearrangement joins TRBV7-2 to TRBJ1-3; possibly TRBD1 for D (6 bases). V gave up 5 bases and J gave up 0 bases, with 14 bases separating them. The CDR3 consists of 16 residues. The germline V gene has CDR1 SGHTA and CDR2 FQGNSA. The CDR3 DNA reads as TGTGCCAGCAGCAAAGATACAGGGTTCTCTGGAAACACCATATATTTT. It is translated as CASSKDTGFSGNTIYF.

The chain joins TRBV6-5 to TRBJ2-7; 7 nucleotides align to TRBD2. The germline gives CDR1 MNHEY, CDR2 SVGAGI. This CDR3 is 15 amino acids long. V lost 6 bases to trimming and J lost 6 bases; unmatched junction nucleotides: 14. CDR3: CASSRSPAGGGEQYF. In nucleotides, the CDR3 is TGTGCCAGCAGCCGGAGCCCAGCAGGCGGGGGCGAGCAGTACTTC.

The V and J genes are TRBV15 and TRBJ2-1, with 9 bases identical to TRBD1. This CDR3 is built from 14 residues. Trimming at V came to 3 bases and at J to 4 bases, leaving 1 base not matched to a gene. Germline CDR1 LNHNV, CDR2 YYDKDF (reference sequence). CDR3 residues: CATSRGTGYNEQFF. CDR3 coding DNA: TGTGCCACCAGCAGGGGGACAGGGTACAATGAGCAGTTCTTC.

This chain connects TRBV5-5 to TRBJ2-7; perhaps TRBD1 as D (6 bases). Per the germline V gene, CDR1 is SGHKS and CDR2 is YYEKEE (reference sequence). Trimming removed 4 bases from V and 2 bases from J, with 16 bases in between. The CDR3 has 15 amino acids. This chain's CDR3 is CASSPYRDIAYEQYF. The CDR3 coding sequence is TGTGCCAGCAGCCCGTACAGGGACATTGCCTACGAGCAGTACTTC.

This chain uses TRBV6-2 or TRBV6-3 with TRBJ2-1, with unresolved D. Trimming left V 3 bases short and J 7 bases short, with 7 bases between. Germline CDR1 MNHEY, CDR2 SVGEGT. There are 12 residues in the CDR3. The CDR3 loop reads CASSYYVNEQFF. The CDR3 bases are TGTGCCAGCAGTTATTATGTGAATGAGCAGTTCTTC.

The CDR3 DNA sequence: TGCAGTGCTAGTAGGCTAGCGGGATCCTACGAGCAGTACTTC. It codes for CSASRLAGSYEQYF. The gene calls are TRBV20-1 and TRBJ2-7; 9 bases are shared with TRBD2. The length of the CDR3 is 14 residues. V lost 3 bases, J lost 1 base, and 4 bases stayed unmatched. Looked up from germline, CDR1 is DFQATT and CDR2 is SNEGSKA (reference sequence).

V usage is TRBV18 and J usage is TRBJ1-2, with TRBD1 identical over 8 bases. Germline V CDR1 and CDR2: KGHSH, LQKENI. The CDR3 sequence is 13 residues long. The V gene end was trimmed by 6 bases and the J gene end by 8 bases; junction bases not matched to a gene: 8. CDR3 region: CASSPDRGDGYTF. DNA for the CDR3: TGTGCCAGCTCTCCCGACAGGGGTGACGGCTACACCTTC.

This sequence joins TRBV6-2 or TRBV6-3 and TRBJ2-7, with 7 bases that match TRBD1. CDR1 is MNHEY, CDR2 SVGEGT, per germline. With V trimmed by 4 bases and J by 5 bases, 17 bases remained unmatched. The CDR3 runs to 17 residues. CDR3 in DNA: TGTGCCAGCAGTTTACGGTACCCGACAGGGTTTGGAGACGAGCAGTACTTC. Encoded protein: CASSLRYPTGFGDEQYF.

The CDR3 loop reads CASSLPGTSGTGELFF. In DNA, the CDR3 is TGTGCCAGCAGCTTGCCCGGGACTAGCGGGACCGGGGAGCTGTTTTTT. This sequence joins TRBV5-5 and TRBJ2-2, with TRBD2 identical over 12 bases. After removal of 1 base from V and 5 bases from J, the junction contained 3 bases not matched to a gene. This CDR3 has 16 residues. CDR1 and CDR2 from the germline V gene are SGHKS and YYEKEE (reference sequence).

This chain joins TRBV7-8 and TRBJ2-5; D call uncertain. The CDR3 runs to 15 residues. Germline V gives CDR1 SGHVS, CDR2 FQNEAQ. V was clipped by 4 bases and J by 2 bases, with 14 bases between them. The CDR3, as DNA: TGTGCCAGCAGCTCGCGCGACTGGAATCAAGAGACCCAGTACTTC. Encoded protein: CASSSRDWNQETQYF.

The chain uses TRBV24-1 and TRBJ1-3, with D possibly TRBD1 on 6 matching bases. This CDR3 is 15 amino acids long. From germline, CDR1 is KGHDR and CDR2 SFDVKD. V dropped 5 bases and J dropped 0 bases, with 10 bases sitting between them. CDR3 sequence (DNA): TGTGCCACCAGTGCCCGACAGGTCTCTGGAAACACCATATATTTT. It encodes CATSARQVSGNTIYF.

The gene calls are TRBV19 and TRBJ1-2; 10 bases line up with TRBD1. Germline CDR1 LNHDA, CDR2 SQIVND (reference sequence). This CDR3 is 15 amino acids long. Trimming cost V 7 bases and J 4 bases; bases outside gene matches: 9. CDR3 sequence (DNA): TGTGCCAGTAAACCGGGACAGGGGTTCGTCTATGGCTACACCTTC. Amino acids: CASKPGQGFVYGYTF.

The V and J genes are TRBV5-4 and TRBJ2-7, with TRBD1 matching 7 bases. V dropped 1 base and J dropped 0; count of bases not matched to a gene: 4. From germline, CDR1 is SGHNT and CDR2 YYREEE (reference sequence). This CDR3 is 15 amino acids long. The CDR3, as DNA: TGTGCCAGCAGCTTGAAGGGACAGAGCTCCTACGAGCAGTACTTC. It specifies CASSLKGQSSYEQYF.

This clone has only one observation. The chain recombines TRBV7-2 with TRBJ2-1, with a tentative D call TRBD1 (6 bases). This CDR3 is 18 amino acids long. V was pared by 4 bases and J by 4 bases, with 23 bases between. Germline CDR1 SGHTA, CDR2 FQGNSA. For the CDR3, the DNA is TGTGCCAGCAGCTCTGGGCCGGGGTCCCAGAGGGGGTACAATGAGCAGTTCTTC. It translates to CASSSGPGSQRGYNEQFF. The full variable domain, with the rest looked up from reference TRBV7-2 and TRBJ2-1, is GAGVSQSPSNKVTEKGKDVELRCDPISGHTALYWYRQSLGQGLEFLIYFQGNSAPDKSGLPSDRFSAERTGGSVSTLTIQRTQQEDSAVYLCASSSGPGSQRGYNEQFFGPGTRLTVL.

The V call is TRBV19, the J call TRBJ2-1; D ambiguous. The CDR3 sequence is 11 residues long. V dropped 5 bases and J dropped 3 bases, with 2 bases sitting between them. Germline V CDR1 and CDR2: LNHDA, SQIVND (reference sequence). The CDR3 spells CASSYYNEQFF. The CDR3 DNA sequence: TGTGCCAGTAGTTACTACAATGAGCAGTTCTTC.

The chain employs TRBV29-1 and TRBJ2-1; D gene unclear. The CDR3 totals 15 residues. Germline values: CDR1 SQVTM, CDR2 ANQGSEA. V dropped 1 base and J dropped 0 bases, with 10 bases sitting between them. CDR3 sequence reads: CSVEGWRSSYNEQFF. The CDR3 nucleotides read TGCAGCGTTGAAGGCTGGCGGAGCTCCTACAATGAGCAGTTCTTC.

The rearrangement links TRBV7-2 to TRBJ1-2; 7 bases match TRBD1. The CDR3 is 15 residues long. Germline V gene data show CDR1 as SGHTA and CDR2 as FQGNSA. J lost 4 bases, V lost 1 base, and 6 bases had no gene match. CDR3 in DNA: TGTGCCAGCAGCTTAGAAGGGGCAGGGGGCTATGGCTACACCTTC. It translates to CASSLEGAGGYGYTF.

The V call is TRBV18, the J call TRBJ2-7; 8 bases match TRBD1. Unmatched junction bases numbered 17, after V lost 2 bases and J lost 2 bases. Germline V lookup: CDR1 KGHSH, CDR2 LQKENI. This CDR3 spans 19 amino acids. CDR3: CASSPGFVRGRFVAYEQYF. The CDR3 DNA follows: TGTGCCAGCTCACCAGGATTCGTCAGGGGGCGTTTTGTTGCCTACGAGCAGTACTTC.

This clone was detected only once. CDR3 nucleotides: TGTGCCAGCAGTTCCGGGACAGGGATCACTGAAGCTTTCTTT. Residues: CASSSGTGITEAFF. The chain joins TRBV28 to TRBJ1-1; TRBD1 agrees at 9 bases. Germline lookup yields CDR1 MDHEN and CDR2 SYDVKM. This CDR3 contains 14 residues. The J segment lost 4 bases and the V segment lost 4 bases, leaving 4 bases of the junction unmatched.

The chain couples TRBV6-1 to TRBJ1-5, with 9 bases identical to TRBD1. The CDR3 runs to 16 residues. Germline CDR1 is MNHNS and CDR2 is SASEGT. The V and J ends lost 3 bases and 4 bases, in that order; junction bases with no gene match: 7. The DNA for the CDR3 is TGTGCCAGCAGTGAGATTGGGACAGGGAATAATCAGCCCCAGCATTTT. This sequence encodes CASSEIGTGNNQPQHF.

The chain couples TRBV28 to TRBJ1-6; D remains ambiguous. The CDR3 has 13 residues. V shed 3 bases and J shed 11 bases, with 11 bases lying between them. Germline lookup yields CDR1 MDHEN and CDR2 SYDVKM. The CDR3 spells CASSFPGGPPLHF. The CDR3 DNA is TGTGCCAGCAGTTTTCCGGGAGGGCCACCCCTCCACTTT.

This clone was detected once. The chain couples TRBV5-6 to TRBJ1-5, with TRBD1 matching over 9 bases. CDR3 length: 14 residues. V lost 2 bases, J lost 7 bases, and 4 bases stayed unmatched. Germline CDR1 SGHDT, CDR2 YYEEEE. The CDR3 sequence: CASSLTGGGQPQHF. The CDR3 bases are TGTGCCAGCAGCTTAACAGGGGGCGGGCAGCCCCAGCATTTT.

The J gene is TRBJ1-4, the V gene TRBV9; no reliable D call. The length of the CDR3 is 15 residues. The germline V gene has CDR1 SGDLS and CDR2 YYNGEE. Trimming took 0 bases from V and 0 from J, leaving 6 bases between them. In DNA, the CDR3 is TGTGCCAGCAGCGTAGGACTCCCAACTAATGAAAAACTGTTTTTT. Translating it yields CASSVGLPTNEKLFF.